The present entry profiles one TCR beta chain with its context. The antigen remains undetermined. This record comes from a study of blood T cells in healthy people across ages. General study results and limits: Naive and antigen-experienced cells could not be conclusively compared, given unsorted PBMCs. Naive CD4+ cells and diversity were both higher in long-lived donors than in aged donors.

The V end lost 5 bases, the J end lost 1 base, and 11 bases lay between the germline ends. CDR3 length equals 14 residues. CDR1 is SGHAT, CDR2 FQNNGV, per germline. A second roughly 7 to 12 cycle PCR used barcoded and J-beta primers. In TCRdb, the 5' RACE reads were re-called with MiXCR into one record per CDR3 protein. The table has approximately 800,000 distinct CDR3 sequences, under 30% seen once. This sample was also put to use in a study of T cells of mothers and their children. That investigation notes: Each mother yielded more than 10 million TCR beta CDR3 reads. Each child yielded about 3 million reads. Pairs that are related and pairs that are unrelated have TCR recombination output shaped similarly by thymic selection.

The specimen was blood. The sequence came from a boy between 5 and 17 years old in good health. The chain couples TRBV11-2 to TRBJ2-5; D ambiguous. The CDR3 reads CASSLTPGQETQYF. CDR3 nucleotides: TGTGCCAGCAGCCTCACACCTGGCCAAGAGACCCAGTACTTC.